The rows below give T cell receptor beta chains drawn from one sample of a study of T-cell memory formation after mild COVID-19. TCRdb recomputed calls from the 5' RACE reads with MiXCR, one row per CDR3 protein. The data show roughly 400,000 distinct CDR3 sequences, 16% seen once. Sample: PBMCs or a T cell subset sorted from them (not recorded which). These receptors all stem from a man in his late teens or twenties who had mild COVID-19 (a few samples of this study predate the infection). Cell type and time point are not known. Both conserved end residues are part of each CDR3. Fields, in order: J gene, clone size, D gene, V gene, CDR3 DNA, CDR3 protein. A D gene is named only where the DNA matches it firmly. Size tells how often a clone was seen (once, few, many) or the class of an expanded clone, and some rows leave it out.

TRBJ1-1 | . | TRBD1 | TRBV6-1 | TGTGCCAGCAGTGTAGGGACAGGAGCTGAAGCTTTCTTT | CASSVGTGAEAFF
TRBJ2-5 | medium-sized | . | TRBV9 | TGTGCCAGCAGCGTAGCTAACAGTCAAGAGACCCAGTACTTC | CASSVANSQETQYF
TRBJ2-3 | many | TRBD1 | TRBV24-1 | TGTGCCACCAGTGCCGGGGACAGATCTACGCAGTATTTT | CATSAGDRSTQYF
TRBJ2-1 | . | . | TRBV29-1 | TGCAGCGTTCCCGGGGTGAAATACAATGAGCAGTTCTTC | CSVPGVKYNEQFF
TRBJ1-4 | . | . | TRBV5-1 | TGCGCCAGCAGCGCCGGGAGCGCAACTAATGAAAAACTGTTTTTT | CASSAGSATNEKLFF
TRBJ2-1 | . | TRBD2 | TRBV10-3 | TGTGCCATCAGTGTAATAGCGGGCGGGAAGGATGAGCAGTTCTTC | CAISVIAGGKDEQFF
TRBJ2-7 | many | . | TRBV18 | TGTGCCAGCTCACCCGGGGTGACGCTAGGCGAGCAGTACTTC | CASSPGVTLGEQYF
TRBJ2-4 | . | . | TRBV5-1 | TGCGCCAGCAGTTTCCGTCCGGGGGGCGACATTCAGTACTTC | CASSFRPGGDIQYF
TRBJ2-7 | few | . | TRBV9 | TGTGCCAGCAGCGTAGTGGAGTCGGGGGAGCAGTACTTC | CASSVVESGEQYF
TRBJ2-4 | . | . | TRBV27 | TGTGCCAGCAGTTTAGTCGGGGTTACCAAAAACATTCAGTACTTC | CASSLVGVTKNIQYF
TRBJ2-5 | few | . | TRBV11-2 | TGTGCCAGCAGCTCCTGGCAGGAGGAGACCCAGTACTTC | CASSSWQEETQYF
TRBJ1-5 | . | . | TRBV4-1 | TGCGCCAGCAGCCACTCTGAACAAGGGGACCCCCAGCATTTT | CASSHSEQGDPQHF
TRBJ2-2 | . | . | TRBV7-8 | TGTGCCAGCAGCTCAGAGAACGTCGCGAGGGGGAAGGTGAACACCGGGGAGCTGTTTTTT | CASSSENVARGKVNTGELFF
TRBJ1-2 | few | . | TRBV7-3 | TGTGCCAGCAGCTTAGGGCCCCCGGTGGGGGACTATGGCTACACCTTC | CASSLGPPVGDYGYTF
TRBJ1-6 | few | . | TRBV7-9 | TGTGCCAGCAGCTCCCCCCCCGGGGGGAATGGACCAATTTCACCCCTCCACTTT | CASSSPPGGNGPISPLHF
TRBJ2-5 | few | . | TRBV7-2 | TGTGCCAGCAGCCGGATCCAGGGTAGGGAGACCCAGTACTTC | CASSRIQGRETQYF
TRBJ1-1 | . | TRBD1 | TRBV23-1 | TGCGCCAGCAGAAGAGGGGGCCACACTGAAGCTTTCTTT | CASRRGGHTEAFF
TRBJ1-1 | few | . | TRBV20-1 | TGCAGTGCTAGGGGGTCCCCCGGAAGTACTGAAGCTTTCTTT | CSARGSPGSTEAFF
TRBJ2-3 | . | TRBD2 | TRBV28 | TGTGCCAGCAGTCCACGACTAGCGAGGATGGATACGCAGTATTTT | CASSPRLARMDTQYF
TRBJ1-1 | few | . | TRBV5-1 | TGCGCCAGCAGCCGACGGGGGCAGCCTCTCCGGAACACTGAAGCTTTCTTT | CASSRRGQPLRNTEAFF
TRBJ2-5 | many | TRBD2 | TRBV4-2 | TGTGCCAGCAGCCAAGTGAGCGGGGGGGCGTCAGAGACCCAGTACTTC | CASSQVSGGASETQYF
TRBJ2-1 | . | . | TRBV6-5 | TGTGCCAGCGGCTCCTGGAGGAATGAGCAGTTCTTC | CASGSWRNEQFF
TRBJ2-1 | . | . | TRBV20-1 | TGCAGTGCTATTTTAGGTGAAGGGCTCAATGAGCAGTTCTTC | CSAILGEGLNEQFF
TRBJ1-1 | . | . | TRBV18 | TGTGCCAGCTCACCAGCTTCAAGAAGGGACACTGAAGCTTTCTTT | CASSPASRRDTEAFF
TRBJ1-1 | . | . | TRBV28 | TGTGCCAGCAGGCAACAGGGAAACACTGAAGCTTTCTTT | CASRQQGNTEAFF
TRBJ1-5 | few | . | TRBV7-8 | TGTGCCAGCAGCTCGAGACAGCTAGATCAGCCCCAGCATTTT | CASSSRQLDQPQHF
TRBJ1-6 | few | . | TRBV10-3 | TGTGCCATCAGGTGGGGGGTTAATTCACCCCTCCACTTT | CAIRWGVNSPLHF
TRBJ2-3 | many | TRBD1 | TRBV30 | TGTGCCTGGGGACAGGGTGTAGATACGCAGTATTTT | CAWGQGVDTQYF
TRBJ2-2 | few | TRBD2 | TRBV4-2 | TGTGCCAGCAGCCGAGGACTAGCGGAGATGTCGAACACCGGGGAGCTGTTTTTT | CASSRGLAEMSNTGELFF
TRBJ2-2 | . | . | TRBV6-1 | TGTGCCAGCAGTCCGCGATTAGTGGGGGAGCTGTTTTTT | CASSPRLVGELFF
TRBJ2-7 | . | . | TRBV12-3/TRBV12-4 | TGTGCCAGCAGTTTAGGGGGGAACGGGCAGTACTTC | CASSLGGNGQYF
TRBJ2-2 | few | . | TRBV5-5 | TGTGCCAGCAGGTTCAACACCGGGGAGCTGTTTTTT | CASRFNTGELFF
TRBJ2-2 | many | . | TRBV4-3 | TGCGCCAGCAGCCAAGAAGCGGGACACGCCGGGGAGCTGTTTTTT | CASSQEAGHAGELFF
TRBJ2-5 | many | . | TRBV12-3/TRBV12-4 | TGTGCCAGCAGTACCATCCCCAACCAAGAGACCCAGTACTTC | CASSTIPNQETQYF
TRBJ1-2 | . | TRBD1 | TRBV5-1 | TGCGCCAGCAGCTCAGGGACAGCAGCTAACTATGGCTACACCTTC | CASSSGTAANYGYTF
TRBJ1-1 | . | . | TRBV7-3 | TGTGCCAGCAGCCCCTCCCTTAACACTGAAGCTTTCTTT | CASSPSLNTEAFF
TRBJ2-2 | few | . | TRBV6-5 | TGTGCCAGCTGGAGATTGGGCGGGGAGCTGTTTTTT | CASWRLGGELFF
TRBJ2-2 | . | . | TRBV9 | TGTGCCAGCCGCGTAGGAGGGGGGGGAGTGAACACCGGGGAGCTGTTTTTT | CASRVGGGGVNTGELFF
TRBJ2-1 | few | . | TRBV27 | TGTGCCAGCAGTTTATCGGGACGGGCCGCCTACAATGAGCAGTTCTTC | CASSLSGRAAYNEQFF
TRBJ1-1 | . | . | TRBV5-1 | TGCGCCAGCAGCTCTCAGGGGAGAGACACTGAAGCTTTCTTT | CASSSQGRDTEAFF
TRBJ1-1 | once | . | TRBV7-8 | TGTGCCAGCAGGGCGGCAGGGAACACTGAAGCTTTCTTT | CASRAAGNTEAFF
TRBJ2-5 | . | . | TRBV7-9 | TGTGCCAGCAGCTTAATGGGGGTAGAGGAGACCCAGTACTTC | CASSLMGVEETQYF
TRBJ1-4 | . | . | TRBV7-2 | TGTGCCAGCAGCGAGGGAGGGGGGAATGAAAAACTGTTTTTT | CASSEGGGNEKLFF
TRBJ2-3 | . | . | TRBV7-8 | TGTGCCAGCGGCTCCCGTTACCCAGATACGCAGTATTTT | CASGSRYPDTQYF
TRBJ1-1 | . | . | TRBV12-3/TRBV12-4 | TGTGCCAGCAGTCCGCAGGGGATATTCGCTGAAGCTTTCTTT | CASSPQGIFAEAFF
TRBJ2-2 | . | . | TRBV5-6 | TGTGCCAGCAGCTTAACACCCACCGGGGAGCTGTTTTTT | CASSLTPTGELFF
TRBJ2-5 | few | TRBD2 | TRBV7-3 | TGTGCCAGCAGCTGGGCGAGCGGGGGGGCGGAGACCCAGTACTTC | CASSWASGGAETQYF
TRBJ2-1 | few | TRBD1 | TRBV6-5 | TGTGCCAGCAGTTACTCACCGGGACAGGGATCAGGGGAGCAGTTCTTC | CASSYSPGQGSGEQFF
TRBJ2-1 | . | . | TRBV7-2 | TGTGCCAGCAGCCTCATGTTTGAGTCCTACAATGAGCAGTTCTTC | CASSLMFESYNEQFF
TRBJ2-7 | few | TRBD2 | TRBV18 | TGTGCCAGCTCCCGGACTAGCGGGGGCAGCTCCTACGAGCAGTACTTC | CASSRTSGGSSYEQYF
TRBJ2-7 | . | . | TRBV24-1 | TGTGCCACCAGTGACCCCACTCGAACCCCCGCGACAGGGAGGAAAACCTACGAGCAGTACTTC | CATSDPTRTPATGRKTYEQYF
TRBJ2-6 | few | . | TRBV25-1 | TGTGCCAGCAGTGCCAGGACGGGGCCGGTCCTGACTTTC | CASSARTGPVLTF
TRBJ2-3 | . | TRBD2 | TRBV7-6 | TGTGCCAGCAGCTTGGAGGGACTAGCGATCGATACGCAGTATTTT | CASSLEGLAIDTQYF